Listed here is a single TCR beta chain. V was cut by 1 base and J by 0 bases, with 10 bases left in between. The CDR3 is 16 amino acids. The V gene's germline CDR1 is SGHNT and CDR2 YENEEA. Reverse transcription used roughly 0.5 to 1 ug RNA and random hexamers. From the immunoSEQ multiplex PCR reads, TCRdb called clonotypes with MiXCR, one entry per CDR3 protein. This sample yields tens of thousands of distinct CDR3 sequences, of which 80% to 95% are seen a single time; 0.41% belongs to the top ten. This sample was taken from a study of CD8 T cells in Susac syndrome. The rearrangement joins TRBV11-3 to TRBJ1-3; D uncertain. The origin of this receptor is a human donor in good health. Sequenced: CD8+ T cells from PBMCs. This CDR3 is CASSLGVGHSGNTIYF. The CDR3 DNA follows: TGTGCCAGCAGCTTAGGGGTCGGCCACTCTGGAAACACCATATATTTT.